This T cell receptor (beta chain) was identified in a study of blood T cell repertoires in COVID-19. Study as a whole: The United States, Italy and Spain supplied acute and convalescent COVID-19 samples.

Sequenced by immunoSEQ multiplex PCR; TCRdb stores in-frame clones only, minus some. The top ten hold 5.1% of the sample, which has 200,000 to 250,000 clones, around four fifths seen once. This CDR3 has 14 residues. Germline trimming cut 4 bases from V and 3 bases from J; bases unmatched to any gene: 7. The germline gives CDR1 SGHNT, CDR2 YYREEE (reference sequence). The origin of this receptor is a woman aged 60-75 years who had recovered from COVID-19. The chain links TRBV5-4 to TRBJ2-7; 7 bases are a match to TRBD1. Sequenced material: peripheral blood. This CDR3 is CASSPRQGFYEQYF. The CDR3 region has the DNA TGTGCCAGCAGCCCCCGACAGGGATTCTACGAGCAGTACTTC.